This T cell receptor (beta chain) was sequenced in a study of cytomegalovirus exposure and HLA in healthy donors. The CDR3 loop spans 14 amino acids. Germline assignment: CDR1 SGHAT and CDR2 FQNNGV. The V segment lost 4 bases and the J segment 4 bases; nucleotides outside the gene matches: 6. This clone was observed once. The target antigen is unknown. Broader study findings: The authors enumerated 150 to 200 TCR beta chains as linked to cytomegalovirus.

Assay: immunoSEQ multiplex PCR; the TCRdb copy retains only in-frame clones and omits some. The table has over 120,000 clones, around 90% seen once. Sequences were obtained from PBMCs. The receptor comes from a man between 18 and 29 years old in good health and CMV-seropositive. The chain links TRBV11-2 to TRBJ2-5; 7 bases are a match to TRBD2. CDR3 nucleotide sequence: TGTGCCAGCAGCTCCCCCCCTAGCGGAGAGACCCAGTACTTC. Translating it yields CASSSPPSGETQYF.